This TCR beta chain was sequenced during a study of T cell repertoires in cytomegalovirus infection. Across the study: Matching HLA type and CMV infection were both indicated by public TCR beta signatures. Points from the study as a whole: Ex vivo, HLA-C-restricted CMV-specific TCR beta clonotypes prevailed over the rest of the response. The cumulative frequency of public TCR beta families distinguished individuals who carried CMV together with the relevant HLA.

One entry per CDR3 protein results from TCRdb running MiXCR on the reads. The sample has around 260,000 distinct CDR3 sequences, roughly 26% seen once. This clonotype was seen many times. Its cognate antigen is unknown. This receptor was taken from a human donor in good health (CMV status not recorded). Some clones in this sample may be carry-over from other donors' samples. The sequenced sample consisted of PBMCs.

The CDR3: CASSLVESGEQYF. In DNA form, the CDR3 reads TGTGCCAGCAGCTTAGTCGAATCCGGGGAGCAGTACTTC. This sequence joins TRBV7-2 and TRBJ2-7; D remains unclear. Trimming cost V 1 base and J 7 bases, with 11 bases left between them. Germline assignment: CDR1 SGHTA and CDR2 FQGNSA. There are 13 residues in the CDR3.